Listed below are T cell receptor beta chains from one sample, sequenced in a study of blood T cell repertoires in COVID-19. Sequenced by immunoSEQ multiplex PCR; TCRdb stores in-frame clones only, minus some. The repertoire holds 140,000 or so clones, with about nine tenths as singletons. Sequences were obtained from peripheral blood. These receptors all stem from a woman aged 45-65 years with acute or convalescent COVID-19. Both conserved end residues are part of each CDR3. The D gene is left open where the match is weak. Some rows mark clone size as missing; the rest say once, few, many or name a class of expanded clone.

d_call	j_call	clone_size	v_call	cdr3_nt	cdr3_aa
TRBD1	TRBJ1-4	-	TRBV18	TGTGCCAGCTCACCACAATTGACAGGGGCAGGAACTAATGAAAAACTGTTTTTT	CASSPQLTGAGTNEKLFF
TRBD2	TRBJ2-1	-	TRBV7-7	TGTGCCAGCAGCTTACGCGGGGGTTCCTACAATGAGCAGTTCTTC	CASSLRGGSYNEQFF
-	TRBJ2-7	-	TRBV5-8	TGTGCCAGCAGCTTGATTAGGAGCGGATCCTACGAGCAGTACTTC	CASSLIRSGSYEQYF
TRBD2	TRBJ2-7	-	TRBV5-1	TGCGCCAGCAGCTTGGCCTCCCGGGGACTAGACGACACCTACGAGCAGTACTTC	CASSLASRGLDDTYEQYF
TRBD1	TRBJ1-2	once	TRBV12-3/TRBV12-4	TGTGCCAGCAGTACGACAGGGCCCTATGGCTACACCTTC	CASSTTGPYGYTF
TRBD1	TRBJ1-2	-	TRBV27	TGTGCCAGCAGTTCCCTTGGACAGGGGGGGTCTGGCTACACCTTC	CASSSLGQGGSGYTF
TRBD1	TRBJ1-4	-	TRBV19	TGTGCCAGTAGGGACAGGGGGCAATCAGAGAGTGAAAAACTGTTTTTT	CASRDRGQSESEKLFF
TRBD2	TRBJ2-7	-	TRBV30	TGTGCCTGGAGTGGGGACTTAGCGGGGTTCTCCTACGAGCAGTACTTC	CAWSGDLAGFSYEQYF
-	TRBJ2-1	-	TRBV29-1	TGCAGCGTTGAAGGTCGGGCAGGGGCGGACAATGAGCAGTTCTTC	CSVEGRAGADNEQFF
-	TRBJ2-7	-	TRBV27	TGTGCCAGCACAGACAGGCCCAACTCCTACGAGCAGTACTTC	CASTDRPNSYEQYF
-	TRBJ1-2	-	TRBV29-1	TGCAGCGTTGAGTTCGCAGGGACTTATGGCTACACCTTC	CSVEFAGTYGYTF
-	TRBJ2-7	-	TRBV2	TGTGCCAGCAGTGATGAGTTCGAGCAGTACTTC	CASSDEFEQYF
TRBD1	TRBJ2-4	-	TRBV6-5	TGTGCCAGCAGTTCCTGGACAGGGATGCAAAACATTCAGTACTTC	CASSSWTGMQNIQYF
TRBD1	TRBJ1-6	-	TRBV30	TGTGCCTGGAGGACAGGGGCTGCTTCACCCCTCCACTTT	CAWRTGAASPLHF
-	TRBJ1-3	-	TRBV5-6	TGTGCCAGCAGCTTTACAGGGACAACTGGAAACACCATATATTTT	CASSFTGTTGNTIYF
-	TRBJ1-1	-	TRBV6-5	TGTGCCAGCAGTCGCGGGGTGAACACTGAAGCTTTCTTT	CASSRGVNTEAFF
-	TRBJ1-1	-	TRBV28	TGTGCCAGCAGCGTAACGGGGGAAGCTTTCTTT	CASSVTGEAFF
TRBD2	TRBJ2-6	-	TRBV9	TGTGCCAGCAGCGTAAGAATAGCGGGAGTCGCTGGGGCCAACGTCCTGACTTTC	CASSVRIAGVAGANVLTF
-	TRBJ1-4	-	TRBV5-1	TGCGCCAGCGGCCGGGATATCCGTAATGAAAAACTGTTTTTT	CASGRDIRNEKLFF
-	TRBJ1-2	-	TRBV2	TGTGCCAGCAGTGAAGGTTATCCTCGCAGGATTAAGAACTATGGCTACACCTTC	CASSEGYPRRIKNYGYTF
TRBD1	TRBJ2-1	-	TRBV7-8	TGTGCCAGCAGCCAGCCGGGACAGGGGCGAAATGAGCAGTTCTTC	CASSQPGQGRNEQFF
-	TRBJ2-1	-	TRBV7-9	TGTGCCAGCAGCAGGCGGGACGACCTCTACAATGAGCAGTTCTTC	CASSRRDDLYNEQFF
TRBD2	TRBJ2-1	-	TRBV6-6	TGTGCCAGCAGTTACTCAGCGGGAGCGGGTAATGAGCAGTTCTTC	CASSYSAGAGNEQFF
-	TRBJ1-1	-	TRBV2	TGTGCCAGCAGTAATAGGGGCACTGAAGCTTTCTTT	CASSNRGTEAFF